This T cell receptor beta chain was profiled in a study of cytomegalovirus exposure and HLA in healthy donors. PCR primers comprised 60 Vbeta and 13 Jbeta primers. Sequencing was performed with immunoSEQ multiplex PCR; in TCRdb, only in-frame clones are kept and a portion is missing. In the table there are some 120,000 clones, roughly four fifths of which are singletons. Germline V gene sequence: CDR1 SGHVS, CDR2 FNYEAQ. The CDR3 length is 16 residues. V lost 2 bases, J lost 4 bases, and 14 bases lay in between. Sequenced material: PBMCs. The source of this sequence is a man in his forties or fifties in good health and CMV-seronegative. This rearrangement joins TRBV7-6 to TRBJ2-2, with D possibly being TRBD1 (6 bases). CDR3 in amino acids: CASSLLQGGGTGELFF. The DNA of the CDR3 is TGTGCCAGCAGCTTATTGCAAGGGGGTGGCACCGGGGAGCTGTTTTTT. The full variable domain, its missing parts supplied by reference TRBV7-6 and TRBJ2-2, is GAGVSQSPRYKVTKRGQDVALRCDPISGHVSLYWYRQALGQGPEFLTYFNYEAQQDKSGLPNDRFSAERPEGSISTLTIQRTEQRDSAMYRCASSLLQGGGTGELFFGEGSRLTVL.